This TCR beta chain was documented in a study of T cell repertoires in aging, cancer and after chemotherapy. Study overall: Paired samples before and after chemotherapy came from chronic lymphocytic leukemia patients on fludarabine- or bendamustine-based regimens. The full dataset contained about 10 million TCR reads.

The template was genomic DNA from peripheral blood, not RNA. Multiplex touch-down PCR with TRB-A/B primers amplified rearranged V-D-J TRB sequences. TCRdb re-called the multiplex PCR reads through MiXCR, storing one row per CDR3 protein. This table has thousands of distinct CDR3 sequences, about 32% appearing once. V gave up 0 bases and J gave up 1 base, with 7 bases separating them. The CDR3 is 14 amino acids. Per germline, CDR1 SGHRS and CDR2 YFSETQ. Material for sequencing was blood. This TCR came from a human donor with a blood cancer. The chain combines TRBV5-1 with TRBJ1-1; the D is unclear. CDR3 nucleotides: TGCGCCAGCAGCTTGGGTCCGGCGAACACTGAAGCTTTCTTT. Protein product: CASSLGPANTEAFF. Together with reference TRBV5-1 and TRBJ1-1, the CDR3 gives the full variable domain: KAGVTQTPRYLIKTRGQQVTLSCSPISGHRSVSWYQQTPGQGLQFLFEYFSETQRNKGNFPGRFSGRQFSNSRSEMNVSTLELGDSALYLCASSLGPANTEAFFGQGTRLTVV.